The 31 T cell receptor beta chains below were found in one sample sequenced in a study of post-analysis software for immune sequencing data. Their cognate antigens are unknown. Built from TCR beta cDNA, the libraries had unique molecular identifiers in them. TCRdb reprocessed the PCR reads via MiXCR and lists one record per CDR3 protein. In the table there are hundreds of thousands of distinct CDR3 sequences, 25% to 30% of which are singletons. Study observations and caveats: Five or six TRBV segments, TRBV5-6, TRBV5-1 and TRBV20-1 among them, were found more frequent in patients than controls.

Sequencing input: blood. Receptors were obtained from a girl between 10 and 17 years old with multiple sclerosis.

The chain uses TRBV6-5 and TRBJ2-3, with D perhaps matching TRBD2 (5 bases). Trimming took 0 bases from V and 4 from J, leaving 11 bases between them. This CDR3 has 15 amino acids. Germline-derived CDR1 and CDR2 are MNHEY and SVGAGI. The CDR3 region has the DNA TGTGCCAGCAGTTACTCGATACGGGGAGCAGATACGCAGTATTTT. Protein: CASSYSIRGADTQYF.

Only a few counts were recorded for this clonotype. The CDR3 protein is CATSRDPGEGYEQYF. CDR3 bases: TGTGCCACCAGCAGAGATCCTGGCGAAGGCTACGAGCAGTACTTC. This chain joins TRBV15 and TRBJ2-7; D unresolved. CDR3 length equals 15 residues. From germline, CDR1 is LNHNV and CDR2 YYDKDF (reference sequence). The V end lost 0 bases, the J end lost 3 bases, and 12 bases lay between the germline ends. The full variable domain, completed using reference TRBV15 and TRBJ2-7, is DAMVIQNPRYQVTQFGKPVTLSCSQTLNHNVMYWYQQKSSQAPKLLFHYYDKDFNNEADTPDNFQSRRPNTSFCFLDIRSPGLGDTAMYLCATSRDPGEGYEQYFGPGTRLTVT.

This clonotype was seen a few times. The chain recombines TRBV6-6 with TRBJ2-1; D might be TRBD1 or TRBD2, each matching 6 bases. V shed 3 bases and J shed 9 bases, with 9 bases lying between them. The germline CDR1 and CDR2 sequences are MNHNY and SVGAGI (reference sequence). The CDR3 is 12 amino acids. The CDR3 loop reads CASSYRGVEQFF. CDR3 sequence (DNA): TGTGCCAGCAGTTATAGGGGGGTTGAGCAGTTCTTC.

Of note for this clonotype: The junction does not match germline at one end; this may be a read error. This chain joins TRBV5-5 and TRBJ1-6; D uncertain. In germline, CDR1 is SGHKS, CDR2 YYEKEE (reference sequence). The CDR3 is made up of 15 amino acids. CDR3 bases: TGTGCCAGCAGCCCCAATCGCGGCAGCAATTCACCCCCCCACTTT. Translated, it gives CASSPNRGSNSPPHF.

The table lists this clonotype with a few counts. This chain joins TRBV27 and TRBJ2-2; D is unclear. The ends were cut back, 8 bases at V and 7 bases at J, with 14 bases in the middle. This CDR3 spans 13 amino acids. Germline values: CDR1 MNHEY, CDR2 SMNVEV (reference sequence). The CDR3 reads CASALQRGGELFF. CDR3 DNA sequence: TGTGCCAGCGCTCTCCAAAGAGGCGGGGAGCTGTTTTTT.

The chain uses TRBV3-1 and TRBJ2-3, with D possibly matching TRBD2 (6 bases). With 1 base removed from V and 11 bases from J, the gap between germline ends came to 10 bases. Germline CDR1 is LGHDT and CDR2 is YNNKEL (reference sequence). CDR3 length: 12 amino acids. DNA for the CDR3: TGTGCCAGCAGCCAAGTTAGCGGCAAGCAGTATTTT. This sequence encodes CASSQVSGKQYF.

Note on this clonotype: One end of the junction fails to match germline, which may point to a read error. The rearrangement joins TRBV20-1 to TRBJ2-4; 12 nucleotides line up with TRBD2. Matching the DNA end better, TRBJ2-7 makes the J call doubtful. The length of the CDR3 is 20 residues. Germline V gene sequence: CDR1 DFQATT, CDR2 SNEGSKA (reference sequence). CDR3 residues: CGARLQQGGLAGGPFYEQYF. CDR3 DNA sequence: TGCGGTGCTAGACTCCAACAGGGGGGGCTAGCGGGAGGGCCGTTTTACGAGCAGTACTTC.

The chain carries TRBV3-1 and TRBJ1-1; D may be TRBD1 (5 bases). CDR1 LGHDT and CDR2 YNNKEL come from the germline V gene (reference sequence). Trimming cost V 2 bases and J 7 bases, with 14 bases left between them. The CDR3 covers 14 residues. CDR3 protein: CASSQTLGASEAFF. In nucleotides, the CDR3 is TGTGCCAGCAGCCAAACATTAGGGGCCAGTGAAGCTTTCTTT. The whole variable domain, filled in from reference TRBV3-1 and TRBJ1-1, reads DTAVSQTPKYLVTQMGNDKSIKCEQNLGHDTMYWYKQDSKKFLKIMFSYNNKELIINETVPNRFSPKSPDKAHLNLHINSLELGDSAVYFCASSQTLGASEAFFGQGTRLTVV.

At least ten counts were recorded for this clonotype. One junction end disagrees with the germline gene, perhaps due to a read error. This rearrangement joins TRBV7-2 to TRBJ1-5, with unresolved D. The V gene's germline CDR1 is SGHTA and CDR2 FQGNSA. The CDR3 sequence is 13 residues long. The CDR3 DNA reads TGCGCCAGCAGCTTGGCCGTCAATCAGCCCCAGCATTTT. This encodes CASSLAVNQPQHF.

With regard to this clonotype: A much larger clone lies a single base off, so this may be a read error. The CDR3 loop is CAGNRATYEQYF. The CDR3 region has the DNA TGTGCCGGCAACAGGGCGACCTACGAGCAGTACTTC. The chain is built from TRBV6-1 and TRBJ2-7, with a weak D call TRBD1 (6 bases). Germline CDR1 reads MNHNS; CDR2 reads SASEGT. Deletions cut 11 bases from V and 2 bases from J, with 13 bases between. The CDR3 runs 12 residues.

This clonotype was recorded a few times. The V call is TRBV6-6, the J call TRBJ1-6, with 9 bases identical to TRBD1. Per the germline V gene, CDR1 is MNHNY and CDR2 is SVGAGI (reference sequence). J lost 8 bases, V lost 5 bases, and 7 bases had no gene match. The CDR3 runs 15 residues. The CDR3 is CASSRGTGLYSPLHF. The CDR3 bases are TGTGCCAGCAGTCGGGGGACAGGGCTCTATTCACCCCTCCACTTT.

V and J are TRBV7-8 and TRBJ2-1; a weak D match, TRBD2 (5 bases). V was shortened by 3 bases and J by 0 bases, with 15 bases between the two germline ends. Germline-derived CDR1 and CDR2 are SGHVS and FQNEAQ. This CDR3 comprises 17 residues. The CDR3 DNA sequence: TGTGCCAGCAGCTTCCTTCCTGCGGGTAGCTCCTACAATGAGCAGTTCTTC. Translation gives CASSFLPAGSSYNEQFF.

The rearrangement joins TRBV20-1 to TRBJ2-7; D tentatively reads TRBD1 or TRBD2 (5 bases each). This CDR3 is 14 amino acids long. Germline CDR1 and CDR2: DFQATT and SNEGSKA (reference sequence). Trimming removed 4 bases at V and 3 bases at J, with 16 bases between. CDR3 nucleotides: TGCAGTGCTAAGGCCTGGGGGACCCACTACGAGCAGTACTTC. Encoded protein: CSAKAWGTHYEQYF.

Of note for this clonotype: At one boundary the junction diverges from the germline segment, which might be a read error. This chain joins TRBV19 and TRBJ2-6, with D maybe TRBD1 (5 bases). This CDR3 comprises 14 residues. In germline, CDR1 is LNHDA, CDR2 SQIVND (reference sequence). CDR3 sequence: CASSELSGANVRTF. Here the CDR3 DNA reads TGTGCCAGTAGCGAGCTCTCTGGGGCCAACGTCCGGACTTTC.

This clonotype was found a few times. This sequence joins TRBV6-1 and TRBJ2-4; TRBD1 is a possible D gene (5 bases). The CDR3 length is 18 residues. With 8 bases removed from V and 3 bases from J, the gap between germline ends came to 26 bases. Germline V gene sequence: CDR1 MNHNS, CDR2 SASEGT. CDR3 region: CASVKLILQGARKNIQYF. The CDR3 coding sequence is TGTGCCAGCGTCAAGCTGATCTTGCAGGGCGCCCGCAAAAACATTCAGTACTTC.

The J gene is TRBJ2-2, the V gene TRBV20-1; D is possibly TRBD2 (5 bases). This CDR3 comprises 16 residues. Trimming stripped 3 bases from V and 5 bases from J, with 19 bases between. Germline values: CDR1 DFQATT, CDR2 SNEGSKA (reference sequence). CDR3 in amino acids: CSASTLADTGTGELFF. Written as DNA, the CDR3 is TGCAGTGCTAGTACATTGGCGGATACGGGAACCGGGGAGCTGTTTTTT.

The chain is built from TRBV6-6 and TRBJ2-6; 10 nucleotides match TRBD1. The CDR3 length is 17 residues. Germline CDR1 is MNHNY and CDR2 is SVGAGI (reference sequence). V lost 6 bases and J lost 2; bases outside the gene matches: 7. CDR3: CASSSGTGVAGANVLTF. As DNA, the CDR3 is TGTGCCAGCAGCTCCGGGACAGGGGTGGCTGGGGCCAACGTCCTGACTTTC.

This clonotype was observed a handful of times. The V and J genes are TRBV27 and TRBJ1-5; no clear D gene. Per the germline V gene, CDR1 is MNHEY and CDR2 is SMNVEV (reference sequence). The CDR3 contains 12 residues. V was shortened by 0 bases and J by 9 bases, with 6 bases between the two germline ends. CDR3 DNA: TGTGCCAGCAGTTTATCGAACGGGCCCCAGCATTTT. Protein: CASSLSNGPQHF.

The gene calls are TRBV14 and TRBJ2-7; a weak D match, TRBD1 (6 bases). The germline gives CDR1 SGHDN, CDR2 FVKESK. The CDR3 runs 16 residues. Between the trimmed V and J ends, which lost 2 bases and 1 base, there was a span of 15 bases. CDR3 loop: CASSQRGGTGSYEQYF. The CDR3 DNA follows: TGTGCCAGCAGCCAAAGAGGGGGAACTGGTTCCTACGAGCAGTACTTC.

This clonotype was found many times. This chain uses TRBV7-2 with TRBJ2-3, with 7 bases matching TRBD2. The CDR3 length is 15 residues. Trimming took 4 bases from V and 2 from J; bases not matched to a gene: 6. Germline V lookup: CDR1 SGHTA, CDR2 FQGNSA. CDR3 region: CASSSGLADTDTQYF. The CDR3 nucleotides are TGTGCCAGCAGCTCCGGGCTAGCGGACACAGATACGCAGTATTTT.

The gene calls are TRBV6-2 or TRBV6-3 and TRBJ2-7, with 9 bases fitting TRBD2. Germline V gene lookup returns CDR1 MNHEY and CDR2 SVGEGT. The CDR3 runs 15 residues. With V trimmed by 6 bases and J by 2 bases, 8 bases remained unmatched. The CDR3 sequence: CASRRTSVSAYEQYF. The CDR3 region has the DNA TGTGCCAGCAGGCGGACTAGCGTCAGCGCCTACGAGCAGTACTTC.

Ten or more counts support this clonotype. This chain links TRBV6-1 with TRBJ2-3; 9 bases map to TRBD1. Germline values: CDR1 MNHNS, CDR2 SASEGT. Germline trimming cut 0 bases from V and 4 bases from J; bases unmatched to any gene: 5. This CDR3 is 16 amino acids long. The CDR3 spells CASSEAGQGGADTQYF. The CDR3 DNA sequence: TGTGCCAGCAGTGAAGCGGGACAGGGAGGCGCAGATACGCAGTATTTT.

The chain employs TRBV7-8 and TRBJ1-1; 12 positions match TRBD1. The CDR3 runs to 17 residues. CDR1 and CDR2 from the germline V gene are SGHVS and FQNEAQ. V shed 4 bases, J shed 0 bases, and the junction held 6 bases outside the gene matches. CDR3 region: CASSSRWDRGLNTEAFF. CDR3 nucleotide sequence: TGTGCCAGCAGCTCTCGATGGGACAGGGGGCTGAACACTGAAGCTTTCTTT.

This sequence joins TRBV20-1 and TRBJ2-5; the match to TRBD2 covers 12 bases. In germline, CDR1 is DFQATT, CDR2 SNEGSKA (reference sequence). Losses at the gene ends were 5 bases for V and 1 base for J; bases not matched to a gene: 8. The CDR3 has 16 amino acids. CDR3 region: CSAPSWTSGTQETQYF. In nucleotides, the CDR3 is TGCAGTGCTCCCTCCTGGACTAGCGGGACCCAAGAGACCCAGTACTTC.

The chain recombines TRBV10-3 with TRBJ2-5, with 7 nucleotides matching TRBD2. CDR1 is ENHRY, CDR2 SYGVKD, per germline. The CDR3 has 16 amino acids. Germline trimming cut 10 bases from V and 2 bases from J; bases unmatched to any gene: 16. CDR3 protein: CATKPYTSATQETQYF. CDR3 coding DNA: TGTGCCACCAAGCCATACACTAGCGCAACACAAGAGACCCAGTACTTC.

This clonotype was picked up a small number of times. The chain recombines TRBV7-2 with TRBJ2-5, with 9 bases identical to TRBD1. From germline, CDR1 is SGHTA and CDR2 FQGNSA. The CDR3 length is 15 residues. V dropped 5 bases and J dropped 7; count of bases not matched to a gene: 11. The CDR3 sequence is CASSRQGGSVGTQYF. CDR3 DNA sequence: TGTGCCAGCAGCCGACAGGGGGGTAGTGTCGGGACCCAGTACTTC.

A few counts support this clonotype. V is TRBV3-1 and J is TRBJ2-3, with 11 bases matching TRBD2. Germline V CDR1 and CDR2: LGHDT, YNNKEL (reference sequence). The V segment lost 3 bases and the J segment 6 bases; nucleotides outside the gene matches: 20. CDR3 size: 20 residues. Here the CDR3 DNA reads TGTGCCAGCAGCCACGAACTCCAACCCGGGACTAGCGGAATGCCGGATACGCAGTATTTT. This gives the protein CASSHELQPGTSGMPDTQYF.

V is TRBV4-3 and J is TRBJ1-4, with 9 bases matching TRBD1. Germline V lookup: CDR1 LGHNA, CDR2 YSLEER. Trimming removed 4 bases from V and 6 bases from J; junction bases left unmatched: 9. This CDR3 is built from 16 residues. The CDR3 protein is CASSPSPGQGYEKLFF. As DNA, the CDR3 is TGCGCCAGCAGCCCGAGTCCAGGACAGGGGTATGAAAAACTGTTTTTT.

This clonotype was seen a few times. V usage is TRBV2 and J usage is TRBJ2-1; 11 bases match TRBD2. V lost 8 bases and J lost 12; bases outside the gene matches: 9. Germline CDR1 SNHLY, CDR2 FYNNEI. The CDR3 extends over 13 amino acids. CDR3 amino acids: CASSDSGRDGQFF. The CDR3 coding sequence is TGTGCCAGCTCGGATAGCGGGAGGGATGGGCAGTTCTTC.

This rearrangement joins TRBV6-1 to TRBJ2-1, with D hard to call. The CDR3 is made up of 15 amino acids. Germline V lookup: CDR1 MNHNS, CDR2 SASEGT. With 2 bases removed from V and 9 bases from J, the gap between germline ends came to 17 bases. CDR3 DNA sequence: TGTGCCAGCAGTGAACTTCTTCAACGGCCTGCTGAGCAGTTCTTC. It codes for CASSELLQRPAEQFF.

The genes are TRBV18 and TRBJ2-5; 10 bases align to TRBD1. V lost 1 base to trimming and J lost 3 bases; unmatched junction nucleotides: 11. This CDR3 is built from 18 residues. Germline V gene sequence: CDR1 KGHSH, CDR2 LQKENI. The CDR3 nucleotides are TGTGCCAGCTCACCACGCCCTAACACCGGGACAGGGGAAGAGACCCAGTACTTC. Translating it yields CASSPRPNTGTGEETQYF.